The 3 T cell receptor beta chains reported below all come from one sample, sequenced in a study of control samples from healthy donors and cancer patients (dated by TCRdb to 2019 to 2021). The library relied on the immunoSEQ multiplex PCR assay. TCRdb obtained this table from immuneACCESS and retained in-frame rearrangements with V and J assigned. These tables miss some clones; where compared with another copy, unresolved V genes account for less than half of the shortfall, and the remainder is unexplained. The sample table records approximately 150,000 clones; just over 95% of these occur just once. The ten largest clones capture approximately 1% of the sample. Material for sequencing was blood. These receptors were collected from a woman aged 25 to 39 in good health.

The chain recombines TRBV4-2 with TRBJ2-1; D not resolved. The CDR3 is 14 amino acids. CDR1 and CDR2 (germline): LGHNA, YNFKEQ. V was clipped by 4 bases and J by 4 bases, with 11 bases between them. The CDR3 reads CASSPWVGYNEQFF. The CDR3 nucleotides are TGTGCCAGCAGCCCCTGGGTGGGATACAATGAGCAGTTCTTC.

This chain joins TRBV2 and TRBJ2-7, with a tentative D call TRBD2 (5 bases). Trimming removed 4 bases from V and 0 bases from J, with 10 bases in between. The CDR3 runs 14 residues. Germline loops: CDR1 SNHLY, CDR2 FYNNEI. In nucleotides, the CDR3 is TGTGCCAGCAGTGGCGGGCTGCTCTCCTACGAGCAGTACTTC. Its translation is CASSGGLLSYEQYF.

The CDR3 spells CASSEMGTTETEAFF. CDR3 DNA: TGCGCCAGCAGTGAGATGGGGACGACAGAAACTGAAGCTTTCTTT. The V gene is TRBV10-1, the J gene TRBJ1-1; D is perhaps TRBD1 (5 bases). The germline CDR1 and CDR2 sequences are WNHNN and SYGVQD (reference sequence). The CDR3 totals 15 residues. Between the trimmed V and J ends, which lost 2 bases and 5 bases, there was a span of 15 bases.